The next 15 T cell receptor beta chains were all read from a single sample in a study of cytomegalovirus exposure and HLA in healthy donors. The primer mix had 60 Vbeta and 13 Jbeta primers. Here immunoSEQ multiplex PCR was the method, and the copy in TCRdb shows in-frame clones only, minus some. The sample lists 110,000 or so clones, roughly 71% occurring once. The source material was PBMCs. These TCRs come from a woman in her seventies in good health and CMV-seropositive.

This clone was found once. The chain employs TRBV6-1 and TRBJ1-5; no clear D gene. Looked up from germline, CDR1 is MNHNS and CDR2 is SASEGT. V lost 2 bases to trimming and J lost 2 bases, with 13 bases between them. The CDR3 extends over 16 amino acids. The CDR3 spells CASSERRGGGNQPQHF. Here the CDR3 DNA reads TGTGCCAGCAGTGAACGGCGGGGAGGCGGCAATCAGCCCCAGCATTTT.

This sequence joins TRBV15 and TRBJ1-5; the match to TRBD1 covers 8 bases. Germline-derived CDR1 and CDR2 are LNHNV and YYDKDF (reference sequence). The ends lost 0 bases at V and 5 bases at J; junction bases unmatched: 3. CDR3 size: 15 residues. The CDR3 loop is CATSREGRGHQPQHF. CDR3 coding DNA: TGTGCCACCAGCAGAGAAGGCAGGGGGCATCAGCCCCAGCATTTT.

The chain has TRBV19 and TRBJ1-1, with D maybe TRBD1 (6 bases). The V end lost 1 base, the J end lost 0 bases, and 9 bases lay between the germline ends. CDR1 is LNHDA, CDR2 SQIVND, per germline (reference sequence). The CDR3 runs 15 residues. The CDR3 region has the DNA TGTGCCAGTAGTATAGGAGGACAGCTGAACACTGAAGCTTTCTTT. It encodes CASSIGGQLNTEAFF.

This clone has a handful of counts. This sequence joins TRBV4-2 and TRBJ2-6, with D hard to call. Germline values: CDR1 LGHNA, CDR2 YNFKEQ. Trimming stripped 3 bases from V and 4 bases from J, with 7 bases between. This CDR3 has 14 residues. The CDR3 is CASSHGLGANVLTF. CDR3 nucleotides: TGTGCCAGCAGCCACGGTTTGGGGGCCAACGTCCTGACTTTC.

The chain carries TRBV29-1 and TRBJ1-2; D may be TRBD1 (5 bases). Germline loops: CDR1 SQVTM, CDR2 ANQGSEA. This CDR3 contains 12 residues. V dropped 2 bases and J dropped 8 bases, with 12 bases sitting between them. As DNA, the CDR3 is TGCAGCGTTGAAAGTCCCGACAGAGGCTACACCTTC. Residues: CSVESPDRGYTF.

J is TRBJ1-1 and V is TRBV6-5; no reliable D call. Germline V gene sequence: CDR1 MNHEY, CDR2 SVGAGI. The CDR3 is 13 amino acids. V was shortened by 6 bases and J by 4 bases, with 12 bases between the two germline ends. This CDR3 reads CASSPSRPTEAFF. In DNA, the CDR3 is TGTGCCAGCAGCCCTAGTAGGCCCACTGAAGCTTTCTTT.

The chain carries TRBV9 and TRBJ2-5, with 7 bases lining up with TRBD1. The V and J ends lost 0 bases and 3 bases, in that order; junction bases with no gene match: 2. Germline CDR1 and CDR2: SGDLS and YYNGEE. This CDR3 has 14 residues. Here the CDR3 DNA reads TGTGCCAGCAGCGTAGGGGGGACAGAAGAGACCCAGTACTTC. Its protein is CASSVGGTEETQYF.

CDR3 coding DNA: TGTGCCAGTACCCTCGGGGGGCCCCTCCACTTT. Protein product: CASTLGGPLHF. The gene calls are TRBV19 and TRBJ1-6; weak D call: TRBD1 (5 bases). V was clipped by 7 bases and J by 13 bases, with 11 bases between them. Germline V CDR1 and CDR2: LNHDA, SQIVND (reference sequence). The CDR3 runs to 11 residues.

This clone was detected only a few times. The DNA for the CDR3 is TGTGCCAGCAGTCAGGGGTTGCCTAATGAAAAACTGTTTTTT. This codes for CASSQGLPNEKLFF. This chain joins TRBV5-6 and TRBJ1-4; a possible D gene is TRBD1 (6 bases). Trimming removed 5 bases from V and 3 bases from J, with 11 bases in between. This CDR3 is 14 amino acids long. Germline lookup yields CDR1 SGHDT and CDR2 YYEEEE.

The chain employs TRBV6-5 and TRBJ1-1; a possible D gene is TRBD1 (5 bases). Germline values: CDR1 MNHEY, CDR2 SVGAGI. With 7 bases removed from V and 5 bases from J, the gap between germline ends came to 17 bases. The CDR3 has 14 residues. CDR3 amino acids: CASTAWGGSTEAFF. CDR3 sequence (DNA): TGTGCCAGCACCGCGTGGGGGGGTAGTACTGAAGCTTTCTTT.

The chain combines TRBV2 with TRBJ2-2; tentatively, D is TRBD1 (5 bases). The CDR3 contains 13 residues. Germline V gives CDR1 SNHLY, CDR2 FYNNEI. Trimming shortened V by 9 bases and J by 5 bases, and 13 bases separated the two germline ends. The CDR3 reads CASKLRETGELFF. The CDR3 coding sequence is TGTGCCAGTAAACTCAGGGAAACCGGGGAGCTGTTTTTT.

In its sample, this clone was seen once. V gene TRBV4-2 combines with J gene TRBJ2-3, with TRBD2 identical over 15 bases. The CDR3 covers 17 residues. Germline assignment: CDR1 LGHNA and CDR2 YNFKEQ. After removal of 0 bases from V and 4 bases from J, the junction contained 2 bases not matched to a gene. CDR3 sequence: CASSQEGLAGGPDTQYF. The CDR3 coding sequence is TGTGCCAGCAGCCAAGAAGGACTAGCGGGGGGGCCAGATACGCAGTATTTT.

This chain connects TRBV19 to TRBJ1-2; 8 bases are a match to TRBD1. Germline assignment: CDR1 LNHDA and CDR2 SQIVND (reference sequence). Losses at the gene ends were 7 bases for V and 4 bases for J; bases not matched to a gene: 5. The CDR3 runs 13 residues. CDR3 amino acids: CASMGQAIYGYTF. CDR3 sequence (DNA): TGTGCCAGTATGGGACAGGCGATCTATGGCTACACCTTC.

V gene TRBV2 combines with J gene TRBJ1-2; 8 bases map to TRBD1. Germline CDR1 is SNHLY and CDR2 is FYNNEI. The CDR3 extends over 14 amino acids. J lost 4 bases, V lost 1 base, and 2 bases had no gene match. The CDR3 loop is CASSEGDRFYGYTF. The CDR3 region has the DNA TGTGCCAGCAGTGAAGGGGACAGGTTCTATGGCTACACCTTC.

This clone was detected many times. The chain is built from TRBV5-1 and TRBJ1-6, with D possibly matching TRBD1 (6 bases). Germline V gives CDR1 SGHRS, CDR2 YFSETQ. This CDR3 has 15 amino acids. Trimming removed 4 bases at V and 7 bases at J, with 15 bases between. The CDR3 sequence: CASSRNRVENSPLHF. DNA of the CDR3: TGCGCCAGCAGCCGTAACAGGGTTGAGAATTCACCCCTCCACTTT.